The rows below give T cell receptor beta chains drawn from one sample of a study of blood T cell repertoires in COVID-19. Method: immunoSEQ multiplex PCR; TCRdb's copy keeps in-frame clones and lacks some. The table has more than 85,000 clones, around 73% seen once. Sequencing was carried out using peripheral blood. Every receptor here comes from a man between 60 and 75 years old with active or convalescent COVID-19. The CDR3 runs from the conserved cysteine through the conserved F or W. Each record gives: CDR3 protein, CDR3 DNA, J gene, V gene, D gene, clone size. The D gene is left open where the match is weak. Clone size is stated in some rows and not others, as once, few, many or a class when expanded.

CDR3: CSASSRQLAGNSPLHF
DNA: TGCAGTGCTAGTAGTCGACAGCTAGCGGGGAATTCACCCCTCCACTTT
J: TRBJ1-6
V: TRBV20-1
D: NA
size: NA

CDR3: CASSPPVQGHLMWGTEAFF
DNA: TGTGCCAGCTCACCACCAGTACAGGGACACTTGATGTGGGGCACTGAAGCTTTCTTT
J: TRBJ1-1
V: TRBV18
D: NA
size: NA

CDR3: CASSEGGRGNEQFF
DNA: TGTGCCAGCAGTGAGGGGGGGAGGGGCAATGAGCAGTTCTTC
J: TRBJ2-1
V: TRBV27
D: NA
size: NA

CDR3: CASSMTMDTDTQYF
DNA: TGCGCCAGCAGCATGACAATGGACACAGATACGCAGTATTTT
J: TRBJ2-3
V: TRBV5-1
D: NA
size: once

CDR3: CASSITSGGNNEQFF
DNA: TGTGCCAGCAGCATTACTAGCGGGGGAAACAATGAGCAGTTCTTC
J: TRBJ2-1
V: TRBV7-3
D: TRBD2
size: NA

CDR3: CSVGTVNTGELFF
DNA: TGCAGCGTTGGGACAGTGAACACCGGGGAGCTGTTTTTT
J: TRBJ2-2
V: TRBV29-1
D: NA
size: NA

CDR3: CASSLSTSPDNEQFF
DNA: TGTGCCAGCAGTTTATCGACTAGTCCCGACAATGAGCAGTTCTTC
J: TRBJ2-1
V: TRBV27
D: NA
size: NA

CDR3: CASRTIVHRGTAEQFF
DNA: TGTGCCAGCAGGACAATCGTTCACCGCGGGACAGCTGAGCAGTTCTTC
J: TRBJ2-1
V: TRBV27
D: NA
size: NA

CDR3: CASSLGQGWDEQYF
DNA: TGTGCCAGCAGCCTCGGACAGGGATGGGACGAGCAGTACTTC
J: TRBJ2-7
V: TRBV7-3
D: TRBD1
size: NA

CDR3: CASSLVRAQGYEQYF
DNA: TGTGCCAGCAGCTTAGTAAGGGCCCAGGGCTACGAGCAGTACTTC
J: TRBJ2-7
V: TRBV11-2
D: NA
size: NA

CDR3: CASRTLKIGYEQFF
DNA: TGTGCCAGCAGAACGTTAAAGATTGGCTATGAGCAGTTCTTC
J: TRBJ2-1
V: TRBV27
D: NA
size: NA

CDR3: CASSYAREGTEAFF
DNA: TGTGCCAGCAGTTACGCACGGGAGGGGACTGAAGCTTTCTTT
J: TRBJ1-1
V: TRBV6-5
D: NA
size: NA

CDR3: CASRTGQGKQYF
DNA: TGTGCCAGCAGGACCGGACAGGGCAAGCAGTACTTC
J: TRBJ2-4
V: TRBV2
D: TRBD1
size: NA

CDR3: CSVGTGQSSYNEQFF
DNA: TGCAGCGTCGGAACTGGACAAAGCTCCTACAATGAGCAGTTCTTC
J: TRBJ2-1
V: TRBV29-1
D: NA
size: NA

CDR3: CASSEEIAGVNEQFF
DNA: TGTGCCAGCAGTGAAGAAATAGCGGGCGTCAATGAGCAGTTCTTC
J: TRBJ2-1
V: TRBV2
D: TRBD2
size: NA

CDR3: CASSLGGRLTGELFF
DNA: TGTGCCAGCAGCTTAGGGGGGAGACTAACCGGGGAGCTGTTTTTT
J: TRBJ2-2
V: TRBV27
D: NA
size: NA

CDR3: CASSLDRAGGPKNEQFF
DNA: TGTGCCAGCAGCTTAGATAGGGCGGGAGGGCCAAAGAATGAGCAGTTCTTC
J: TRBJ2-1
V: TRBV11-3
D: TRBD2
size: few

CDR3: CASSMEGGEQYF
DNA: TGCGCCAGCAGTATGGAGGGTGGCGAGCAGTACTTC
J: TRBJ2-7
V: TRBV5-1
D: NA
size: NA

CDR3: CASSTTGISHIQYF
DNA: TGTGCCAGCAGCACGACAGGGATCTCGCACATTCAGTACTTC
J: TRBJ2-4
V: TRBV28
D: TRBD1
size: NA

CDR3: CASSFSRNTEAFF
DNA: TGTGCCAGCAGTTTTTCGAGGAACACTGAAGCTTTCTTT
J: TRBJ1-1
V: TRBV12-3/TRBV12-4
D: NA
size: NA

CDR3: CAWSVRGTWDTEAFF
DNA: TGTGCCTGGAGTGTACGTGGGACTTGGGACACTGAAGCTTTCTTT
J: TRBJ1-1
V: TRBV30
D: NA
size: once

CDR3: CASSLVKVDNTFMNTEAFF
DNA: TGCGCCAGCAGCTTGGTTAAGGTGGACAATACGTTCATGAACACTGAAGCTTTCTTT
J: TRBJ1-1
V: TRBV5-1
D: NA
size: NA

CDR3: CASSLGQRGQGYTF
DNA: TGTGCCAGCAGTTTAGGGCAGAGAGGGCAAGGCTACACCTTC
J: TRBJ1-2
V: TRBV28
D: NA
size: NA

CDR3: CASSLETGAVGELFF
DNA: TGTGCCAGCAGCTTAGAGACAGGGGCAGTCGGGGAGCTGTTTTTT
J: TRBJ2-2
V: TRBV7-9
D: TRBD1
size: NA

CDR3: CASSWTSSGELFF
DNA: TGTGCCAGCAGTTGGACTAGTTCCGGGGAGCTGTTTTTT
J: TRBJ2-2
V: TRBV27
D: TRBD2
size: NA

CDR3: CASSLGGRSPLHF
DNA: TGTGCTAGCAGCTTAGGGGGGAGGTCACCCCTCCACTTT
J: TRBJ1-6
V: TRBV7-7
D: NA
size: NA

CDR3: CASSLRGGRSGTEAFF
DNA: TGCGCCAGCAGCTTACGGGGGGGAAGGAGTGGGACTGAAGCTTTCTTT
J: TRBJ1-1
V: TRBV4-1
D: NA
size: NA

CDR3: CASSFQGRGEKLFF
DNA: TGCGCCAGCAGTTTTCAGGGTAGGGGTGAAAAACTGTTTTTT
J: TRBJ1-4
V: TRBV5-1
D: NA
size: NA

CDR3: CASSLAGGRGEQYF
DNA: TGTGCCAGCAGCTTAGCGGGAGGGCGGGGCGAGCAGTACTTC
J: TRBJ2-7
V: TRBV13
D: TRBD2
size: NA

CDR3: CASSRQALGQPQHF
DNA: TGTGCCAGCAGTCGTCAGGCGCTGGGCCAGCCCCAGCATTTT
J: TRBJ1-5
V: TRBV6-6
D: NA
size: few

CDR3: CASSPDRGVNQPQHF
DNA: TGTGCCAGCAGTCCGGACAGGGGCGTCAATCAGCCCCAGCATTTT
J: TRBJ1-5
V: TRBV6-5
D: TRBD1
size: NA

CDR3: CASSEFKGAGELFF
DNA: TGTGCCAGCAGTGAATTCAAGGGGGCCGGGGAGCTGTTTTTT
J: TRBJ2-2
V: TRBV25-1
D: NA
size: few

CDR3: CASSSTWTQYF
DNA: TGTGCCAGCAGCTCCACTTGGACCCAGTACTTC
J: TRBJ2-5
V: TRBV11-3
D: NA
size: NA

CDR3: CASSIEYQLAGGEETQYF
DNA: TGTGCCAGTAGTATCGAATACCAACTAGCGGGAGGGGAAGAGACCCAGTACTTC
J: TRBJ2-5
V: TRBV19
D: TRBD2
size: NA

CDR3: CATQQDRGNTEAFF
DNA: TGTGCCACCCAGCAGGACAGGGGGAACACTGAAGCTTTCTTT
J: TRBJ1-1
V: TRBV19
D: TRBD1
size: NA

CDR3: CASSPLRSTWAGELFF
DNA: TGTGCCAGCAGCCCCTTGAGGTCCACATGGGCCGGGGAGCTGTTTTTT
J: TRBJ2-2
V: TRBV7-8
D: NA
size: NA

CDR3: CASSIAAGGYNEQFF
DNA: TGTGCCAGTAGTATAGCAGCGGGAGGCTACAATGAGCAGTTCTTC
J: TRBJ2-1
V: TRBV19
D: TRBD2
size: NA

CDR3: CAISEGPLVGGPDTQYF
DNA: TGTGCCATCAGTGAGGGGCCCCTAGTGGGAGGGCCGGATACGCAGTATTTT
J: TRBJ2-3
V: TRBV10-3
D: TRBD2
size: NA

CDR3: CASSYRGLAVNEQFF
DNA: TGTGCCAGCAGTTACCGGGGACTAGCGGTAAATGAGCAGTTCTTC
J: TRBJ2-1
V: TRBV6-5
D: TRBD2
size: NA

CDR3: CASSQDLLAPGELFF
DNA: TGTGCCAGCAGCCAAGATTTACTAGCGCCCGGGGAGCTGTTTTTT
J: TRBJ2-2
V: TRBV3-1/TRBV3-2
D: TRBD2
size: NA